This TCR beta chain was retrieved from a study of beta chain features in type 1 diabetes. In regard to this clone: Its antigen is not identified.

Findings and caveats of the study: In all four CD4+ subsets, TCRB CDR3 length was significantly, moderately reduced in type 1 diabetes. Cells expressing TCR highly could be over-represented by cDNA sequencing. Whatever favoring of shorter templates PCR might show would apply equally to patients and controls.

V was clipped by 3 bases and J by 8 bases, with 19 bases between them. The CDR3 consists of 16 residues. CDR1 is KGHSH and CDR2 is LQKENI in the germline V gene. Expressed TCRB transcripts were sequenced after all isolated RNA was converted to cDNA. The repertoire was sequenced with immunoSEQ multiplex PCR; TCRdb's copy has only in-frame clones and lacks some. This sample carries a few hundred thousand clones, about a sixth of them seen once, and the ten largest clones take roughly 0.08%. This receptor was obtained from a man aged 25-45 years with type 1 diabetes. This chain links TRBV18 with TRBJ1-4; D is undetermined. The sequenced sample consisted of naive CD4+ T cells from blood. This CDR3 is CASSPRQFTFEEKLFF. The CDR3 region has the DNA TGTGCCAGCTCACCGCGGCAATTCACATTTGAGGAAAAACTGTTTTTT.